This entry lists 20 T cell receptor beta chains sequenced from one sample in a study of T-cell memory formation after mild COVID-19. TCRdb re-derived calls from the 5' RACE reads in MiXCR, one entry per CDR3 protein. The table has around 250,000 distinct CDR3 sequences, roughly 17% seen once. Sequenced material: PBMCs or a T cell subset sorted from them (not recorded which). The source of these receptors is a man aged 18 to 29 who had mild COVID-19 (a few samples of this study predate the infection). Cell type and time point are not known.

This chain connects TRBV29-1 to TRBJ2-1; 7 bases are a match to TRBD1. V shed 5 bases and J 4 bases; nucleotides not matched to a gene: 8. CDR1 and CDR2 from the germline V gene are SQVTM and ANQGSEA. The CDR3 totals 14 residues. CDR3 nucleotides: TGCAGCGTTCGCCGGGACAGAGGATACAATGAGCAGTTCTTC. It codes for CSVRRDRGYNEQFF.

This chain links TRBV7-2 with TRBJ1-3; D gene uncertain. Germline lookup yields CDR1 SGHTA and CDR2 FQGNSA. The V end lost 5 bases, the J end lost 4 bases, and 15 bases lay between the germline ends. The CDR3 length is 15 residues. The chain's CDR3 is CASSRDRMGGNTIYF. DNA of the CDR3: TGTGCCAGCAGCCGAGACCGGATGGGCGGAAACACCATATATTTT.

The chain has TRBV11-2 and TRBJ2-1, with 12 bases that match TRBD2. This CDR3 contains 16 residues. Germline lookup yields CDR1 SGHAT and CDR2 FQNNGV. Trimming at V came to 5 bases and at J to 9 bases, leaving 11 bases not matched to a gene. The CDR3 region is CASSPLGLAGSGEQFF. The DNA for the CDR3 is TGTGCCAGCAGCCCCCTAGGACTAGCGGGGAGTGGTGAGCAGTTCTTC.

This chain joins TRBV6-1 and TRBJ2-7; tentatively, D is TRBD1 (5 bases). This CDR3 contains 14 residues. CDR1 MNHNS and CDR2 SASEGT come from the germline V gene. V lost 0 bases and J lost 6, with 12 bases in between. Here the CDR3 reads CASSEARQGSEQYF. In nucleotides, the CDR3 is TGTGCCAGCAGTGAAGCGAGGCAGGGCTCCGAGCAGTACTTC.

This clonotype has more than one count but fewer than ten. This chain links TRBV4-1 with TRBJ1-1, with unresolved D. The CDR3 runs 14 residues. V lost 3 bases and J lost 1, with 9 bases in between. Looked up from germline, CDR1 is MGHRA and CDR2 is YSYEKL. In DNA, the CDR3 is TGCGCCAGCAGCCACCCGGCAAGGAACACTGAAGCTTTCTTT. Its protein is CASSHPARNTEAFF.

The chain recombines TRBV7-2 with TRBJ2-1; tentative D call: TRBD2 (6 bases). The CDR3 consists of 15 residues. The germline CDR1 and CDR2 sequences are SGHTA and FQGNSA. Between the trimmed V and J ends, which lost 6 bases and 8 bases, there was a span of 20 bases. The CDR3 reads CASSPTWAGRDEQFF. DNA of the CDR3: TGTGCCAGCAGTCCCACTTGGGCGGGGCGCGATGAGCAGTTCTTC.

This clonotype was observed many times. This chain links TRBV20-1 with TRBJ1-2; possibly TRBD1 for D (6 bases). Germline V lookup: CDR1 DFQATT, CDR2 SNEGSKA (reference sequence). Trimming removed 3 bases at V and 8 bases at J, with 19 bases between. The CDR3 extends over 14 amino acids. The CDR3 sequence is CSARTGKGVLGYTF. The DNA of the CDR3 is TGCAGTGCTAGGACGGGAAAGGGGGTGTTAGGCTACACCTTC.

This clonotype was observed a handful of times. The chain carries TRBV7-9 and TRBJ1-5; 8 nucleotides align to TRBD1. The CDR3 consists of 13 residues. Germline values: CDR1 SEHNR, CDR2 FQNEAQ (reference sequence). The J segment lost 6 bases and the V segment lost 5 bases, leaving 3 bases of the junction unmatched. CDR3 sequence: CASSDGQGQPQHF. CDR3 coding DNA: TGTGCCAGCAGCGACGGACAGGGTCAGCCCCAGCATTTT. Looking up the rest from reference TRBV7-9 and TRBJ1-5 gives the full variable domain: DTGVSQNPRHKITKRGQNVTFRCDPISEHNRLYWYRQTLGQGPEFLTYFQNEAQLEKSRLLSDRFSAERPKGSFSTLEIQRTEQGDSAMYLCASSDGQGQPQHFGDGTRLSIL.

The gene calls are TRBV7-2 and TRBJ2-1, with 15 bases identical to TRBD2. Trimming removed 2 bases from V and 8 bases from J; junction bases left unmatched: 4. This CDR3 region has 16 residues. Germline CDR1 and CDR2: SGHTA and FQGNSA. The CDR3 nucleotides read TGTGCCAGCAGCTTAAGGACTAGCGGGGGGGCCCATGAGCAGTTCTTC. Translation: CASSLRTSGGAHEQFF.

This clonotype was seen just once. The V call is TRBV7-2, the J call TRBJ2-5; the D is unclear. Trimming left V 1 base short and J 10 bases short, with 16 bases between. CDR3 size: 14 residues. Germline V gene data show CDR1 as SGHTA and CDR2 as FQGNSA. The CDR3 here is CASSLGRPVIFQYF. The CDR3 region has the DNA TGTGCCAGCAGCTTAGGTCGCCCTGTAATTTTCCAGTACTTC.

This clonotype was seen a handful of times. The rearrangement joins TRBV12-3 or TRBV12-4 to TRBJ2-3; D ambiguous. V lost 3 bases, J lost 0 bases, and 4 bases lay in between. The CDR3 runs to 13 residues. This chain's CDR3 is CASSFLSTDTQYF. The CDR3 DNA follows: TGTGCCAGCAGTTTTCTCAGCACAGATACGCAGTATTTT.

V and J are TRBV5-4 and TRBJ2-3, with TRBD2 as a possible D gene (5 bases). This CDR3 is 13 amino acids long. V was shortened by 2 bases and J by 8 bases, with 12 bases between the two germline ends. Looked up from germline, CDR1 is SGHNT and CDR2 is YYREEE (reference sequence). CDR3 region: CASSFQGLVTQYF. In nucleotides, the CDR3 is TGTGCCAGCAGCTTCCAAGGACTCGTTACGCAGTATTTT.

This chain uses TRBV20-1 with TRBJ2-1, with D uncertain. The CDR3 extends over 11 amino acids. Germline lookup yields CDR1 DFQATT and CDR2 SNEGSKA (reference sequence). V was trimmed by 4 bases and J by 3 bases, leaving 4 bases between them. The CDR3 nucleotides read TGCAGTGCTACCAGCTACAATGAGCAGTTCTTC. It codes for CSATSYNEQFF.

J is TRBJ1-1 and V is TRBV12-3 or TRBV12-4; D gene ambiguous. The CDR3 has 13 amino acids. Trimming shortened V by 7 bases and J by 5 bases, and 14 bases separated the two germline ends. CDR3 DNA: TGTGCCAGCACCGAGCCGGGGAGGACTGAAGCTTTCTTT. This gives the protein CASTEPGRTEAFF.

This clonotype appeared a few times. The V and J genes are TRBV11-1 and TRBJ2-2; 7 nucleotides line up with TRBD1. The CDR3 has 16 residues. With 2 bases clipped from V and 3 bases from J, the junction kept 6 bases outside the gene matches. CDR1 is SGHAT, CDR2 FQDESV, per germline (reference sequence). CDR3 DNA sequence: TGTGCCAGCAGCTTACAGTCCCAGGGGGACACCGGGGAGCTGTTTTTT. This gives the protein CASSLQSQGDTGELFF.

This clonotype was seen more than once but under ten times. The chain joins TRBV21-1 to TRBJ2-7; no DNA check was done on the table's D call, TRBD1. TRBV21-1 is tagged as a pseudogene. This CDR3 has 15 residues. CDR3 bases: TGTGCCAGCAGCGCGCAAACCCGACAGGGCTACGAGCAGTACTTC. Protein sequence: CASSAQTRQGYEQYF.

The chain carries TRBV4-2 and TRBJ1-2; no definite D call. This CDR3 is built from 14 residues. Trimming took off 1 base at V and 5 bases at J, with 11 bases between the two ends. The V gene's germline CDR1 is LGHNA and CDR2 YNFKEQ. CDR3 bases: TGTGCCAGCAGCCAAGGGACTCTGGGATATGGCTACACCTTC. It yields the protein CASSQGTLGYGYTF.

V gene TRBV20-1 combines with J gene TRBJ1-6; D is perhaps TRBD1 (5 bases). Germline V gene sequence: CDR1 DFQATT, CDR2 SNEGSKA (reference sequence). The CDR3 runs 12 residues. The V end lost 2 bases, the J end lost 8 bases, and 7 bases lay between the germline ends. This chain's CDR3 is CSARPQDSPLHF. The DNA of the CDR3 is TGCAGTGCTAGACCACAGGATTCACCCCTCCACTTT.

This clonotype has just a few counts. The chain has TRBV2 and TRBJ2-5; the D is unclear. CDR3 length equals 15 residues. Germline V lookup: CDR1 SNHLY, CDR2 FYNNEI. V lost 3 bases and J 5 bases, leaving 16 bases between the germline ends. CDR3 in amino acids: CASSDVRNSPETQYF. The CDR3 coding sequence is TGTGCCAGCAGTGATGTAAGGAACAGTCCGGAGACCCAGTACTTC.

This chain links TRBV18 with TRBJ1-2, with TRBD1 identical over 11 bases. V lost 6 bases and J lost 3; bases outside the gene matches: 6. The CDR3 consists of 15 residues. Looked up from germline, CDR1 is KGHSH and CDR2 is LQKENI. CDR3 nucleotides: TGTGCCAGCTCCCAAGGACAGGGGGCGTACTATGGCTACACCTTC. Residues: CASSQGQGAYYGYTF.